Listed below are T cell receptor beta chains from one sample, sequenced in a study of cytomegalovirus exposure and HLA in healthy donors. Using immunoSEQ multiplex PCR, the repertoire was profiled, and TCRdb retains in-frame clones only, with some absent. The profile shows about 270,000 clones, 65% to 85% of them singletons. The sample comprised PBMCs. Every receptor here comes from a female donor in good health and CMV-seronegative. The conserved cysteine and the conserved F or W are not part of the CDR3 here. A D gene is named only where the DNA matches it firmly.

J gene | D gene | V gene | CDR3 protein
TRBJ2-7 | TRBD2 | TRBV7-9 | SSSLSGTNYEQY
TRBJ2-7 | . | TRBV18 | ASSPLSNGEQY
TRBJ2-3 | . | TRBV11-3 | ASSLGGSTDTQY
TRBJ2-3 | TRBD2 | TRBV7-9 | SSSYPGLAGGDTQY
TRBJ1-5 | . | TRBV19 | ASGKDQPQH
TRBJ2-7 | TRBD2 | TRBV29-1 | SVVAGRAAEQY
TRBJ2-2 | TRBD1 | TRBV7-2 | ASSPRTGDPKNTGELF
TRBJ2-1 | . | TRBV6-5 | ASRTDEQF
TRBJ1-3 | . | TRBV29-1 | SVALQAGNTIY
TRBJ2-5 | TRBD1 | TRBV18 | ASSPIQGETQY
TRBJ2-2 | TRBD1 | TRBV7-9 | ASSSTGSGQGAGELF
TRBJ2-3 | TRBD2 | TRBV4-2 | ASSQTSGRNTDTQY
TRBJ2-7 | TRBD1 | TRBV5-6 | ASSLLRQGDYEQY
TRBJ1-1 | . | TRBV7-9 | ASRTESGRNTEAF
TRBJ2-1 | . | TRBV6-1 | ASSEVDYNEQF
TRBJ1-2 | . | TRBV18 | ASSPGPGPGGYT
TRBJ1-3 | . | TRBV5-1 | ASSPESGSGNTIY
TRBJ2-7 | . | TRBV7-2 | ASSLLLMGQSAYEQY
TRBJ1-5 | . | TRBV6-5 | ASSPDRAINQPQH
TRBJ1-1 | TRBD1 | TRBV5-4 | ASSAGQGSRTEAF
TRBJ1-1 | . | TRBV5-4 | ASSLGQGTTEAF
TRBJ1-5 | TRBD1 | TRBV19 | ASSPQTGLMRNQPQH
TRBJ2-2 | TRBD2 | TRBV2 | ATPLTSGRAGGELF
TRBJ2-3 | TRBD2 | TRBV15 | ATSREASGASSTDTQY
TRBJ1-1 | . | TRBV6-1 | ASSEVRGGTEAF
TRBJ2-7 | . | TRBV5-4 | ASSPSEGTASSYEQY
TRBJ1-4 | TRBD1 | TRBV5-1 | ASGRTGLNEKLF
TRBJ2-3 | TRBD2 | TRBV5-6 | ASCTRLAGTDTQY
TRBJ1-6 | . | TRBV5-1 | ASSLRGGEDSPLH
TRBJ2-7 | TRBD1 | TRBV28 | ASRPGQGLYEQY
TRBJ1-4 | . | TRBV7-9 | SSSSNRAATNEKLF
TRBJ1-1 | . | TRBV21-1 | ASFFVFGVMNTEAF
TRBJ1-3 | . | TRBV13 | ASSSVEGLENTIY
TRBJ2-2 | TRBD1 | TRBV11-2 | ATRGLTGNSGELF
TRBJ1-1 | TRBD1 | TRBV9 | ASSVEGRGPSVVTEAF
TRBJ2-1 | TRBD2 | TRBV25-1 | ASSELTSGYYNEQF
TRBJ1-4 | TRBD1 | TRBV11-2 | ASSLVGWDRTNEKLF
TRBJ2-3 | TRBD2 | TRBV7-6 | ASSLGTSGTTTGTQY
TRBJ1-5 | . | TRBV27 | ASSPRAPNQPQH
TRBJ2-1 | TRBD2 | TRBV7-9 | ASSLGIGTSETYNEQF
TRBJ2-5 | . | TRBV4-1 | ASSQDFGRAKRETQY
TRBJ2-6 | . | TRBV4-2 | ASSQDGSSGANVLT
TRBJ1-1 | TRBD1 | TRBV11-2 | ASSSLGRQGASRISEAF
TRBJ1-5 | . | TRBV28 | ASSFRGYINYQPQH
TRBJ2-3 | TRBD2 | TRBV19 | ASSIEPGLAPDTQY
TRBJ2-3 | TRBD2 | TRBV6-1 | ASSETGGAGTDTQY
TRBJ2-1 | TRBD2 | TRBV4-2 | ASSQPGLAGDNEQF
TRBJ1-2 | . | TRBV5-4 | ASSLVGDSLSYT
TRBJ1-1 | . | TRBV7-3 | ASSTRLNTEAF
TRBJ2-3 | TRBD2 | TRBV5-6 | ASSETSGRAGDTQY
TRBJ2-5 | TRBD1 | TRBV18 | ASSSDRGETQY
TRBJ1-2 | TRBD1 | TRBV5-4 | ASSPGQGAQASGYT
TRBJ1-4 | . | TRBV25-1 | ASSESWRAGNEKLF
TRBJ1-1 | TRBD1 | TRBV19 | ASSGDRTQAF
TRBJ2-2 | . | TRBV10-1 | ASSVDTNTGELF
TRBJ1-2 | TRBD1 | TRBV5-1 | ASSKFEGQNYGYT
TRBJ2-1 | . | TRBV28 | ASSFSGSAPKEQF